This TCR beta chain was sequenced during a study of Graves' ophthalmopathy and Graves' hyperthyroidism. Researchers took RNA transcripts and amplified TCR beta CDR3 regions from them. Second-round multiplex PCR came after first-round RT-PCR with HTBI primers. MiXCR was run by TCRdb on the multiplex PCR reads, yielding one entry per CDR3 protein. The table lists 500,000 to 700,000 distinct CDR3 sequences, roughly 40% of them singletons, with about 4.6% in the top ten. This CDR3 is built from 16 residues. The V gene's germline CDR1 is KGHSH and CDR2 LQKENI. Trimming took 5 bases from V and 0 from J, leaving 14 bases between them.

Source material: peripheral blood or thyroid tissue (not recorded which). The rearrangement joins TRBV18 to TRBJ1-3; tentatively, D is TRBD1 (6 bases). This sequence originates from an adult man with Graves' hyperthyroidism. CDR3 DNA sequence: TGTGCCAGCTCATTCGGACAGTCTAACTCTGGAAACACCATATATTTT. It codes for CASSFGQSNSGNTIYF.